These 10 T cell receptor beta chains came from one sample sequenced in a study of cytomegalovirus exposure and HLA in healthy donors. Vbeta (60) and Jbeta (13) primers were used in the PCR. Using immunoSEQ multiplex PCR, the repertoire was profiled, and TCRdb retains in-frame clones only, with some absent. The table includes 100,000 to 150,000 clones, roughly four fifths detected once. Sequencing was performed on PBMCs. The receptors stem from a male donor in good health and CMV-seropositive.

The genes are TRBV19 and TRBJ2-1; D not certain. The CDR3 contains 11 residues. Germline values: CDR1 LNHDA, CDR2 SQIVND (reference sequence). V was cut by 5 bases and J by 11 bases, with 10 bases left in between. Written as DNA, the CDR3 is TGTGCCAGTAGTGTGTCTAGGAAGCAGTTCTTC. Translation gives CASSVSRKQFF. Filled out from reference TRBV19 and TRBJ2-1, the complete variable domain reads DGGITQSPKYLFRKEGQNVTLSCEQNLNHDAMYWYRQDPGQGLRLIYYSQIVNDFQKGDIAEGYSVSREKKESFPLTVTSAQKNPTAFYLCASSVSRKQFFGPGTRLTVL.

The chain carries TRBV27 and TRBJ1-3, with a weak D call TRBD1 (5 bases). V was trimmed by 6 bases and J by 2 bases, leaving 14 bases between them. Germline V gene lookup returns CDR1 MNHEY and CDR2 SMNVEV (reference sequence). The length of the CDR3 is 15 residues. This CDR3 is CASSGRWGTGNTIYF. In nucleotides, the CDR3 is TGTGCCAGCAGCGGGAGGTGGGGGACTGGAAACACCATATATTTT.

The chain links TRBV5-6 to TRBJ2-5, with 8 bases identical to TRBD2. Germline assignment: CDR1 SGHDT and CDR2 YYEEEE. CDR3 size: 14 residues. With 3 bases clipped from V and 3 bases from J, the junction kept 4 bases outside the gene matches. The CDR3 region has the DNA TGTGCCAGCAGCTGGGGGGGACTAGAAGAGACCCAGTACTTC. Encoded protein: CASSWGGLEETQYF. The full variable domain, in which reference TRBV5-6 and TRBJ2-5 provide the parts outside the CDR3, is DAGVTQSPTHLIKTRGQQVTLRCSPKSGHDTVSWYQQALGQGPQFIFQYYEEEERQRGNFPDRFSGHQFPNYSSELNVNALLLGDSALYLCASSWGGLEETQYFGPGTRLLVL.

The V call is TRBV28, the J call TRBJ2-3; TRBD2 matches 8 bases. The CDR3 spans 14 residues. Germline values: CDR1 MDHEN, CDR2 SYDVKM. Trimming removed 7 bases from V and 6 bases from J; junction bases left unmatched: 9. DNA of the CDR3: TGTGCCAGCATGAAACGGGAGGGGGTGGATACGCAGTATTTT. This translates into CASMKREGVDTQYF.

The rearrangement uses TRBV6-7 and TRBJ2-2; 14 nucleotides match TRBD2. TRBV6-7 is filed as an ORF, its function uncertain. The CDR3 has 19 amino acids. Losses at the gene ends were 5 bases for V and 6 bases for J; bases not matched to a gene: 14. CDR3 protein: CASSPPGTSGRRRAGELFF. The CDR3 region has the DNA TGTGCCAGCAGTCCTCCCGGGACTAGCGGGAGAAGGAGAGCCGGGGAGCTGTTTTTT.

The chain is built from TRBV7-3 and TRBJ1-1, with TRBD1 identical over 7 bases. The germline CDR1 and CDR2 sequences are SGHTA and FQGTGA. The CDR3 has 20 residues. The ends lost 6 bases at V and 3 bases at J; junction bases unmatched: 25. CDR3 region: CASSIYALTTGDSGHTEAFF. CDR3 sequence (DNA): TGTGCCAGCAGTATTTACGCACTTACTACGGGGGACAGCGGCCACACTGAAGCTTTCTTT.

The chain combines TRBV10-1 with TRBJ1-1; 7 nucleotides agree with TRBD1. CDR3 length equals 16 residues. Germline V gives CDR1 WNHNN, CDR2 SYGVQD (reference sequence). V shed 9 bases, J shed 4 bases, and the junction held 17 bases outside the gene matches. The CDR3 DNA follows: TGCGCCAGTGAACAGGGGTGCGCGGGAAGAAGCACTGAAGCTTTCTTT. This gives the protein CASEQGCAGRSTEAFF.

V usage is TRBV7-6 and J usage is TRBJ2-7; 10 nucleotides line up with TRBD2. V shed 5 bases, J shed 3 bases, and the junction held 7 bases outside the gene matches. This CDR3 has 15 amino acids. CDR1 is SGHVS and CDR2 is FNYEAQ in the germline V gene. CDR3 protein: CASSGSGTSVYEQYF. In DNA form, the CDR3 reads TGTGCCAGCAGCGGATCCGGGACTAGCGTCTACGAGCAGTACTTC.

This chain joins TRBV19 and TRBJ2-1, with 10 bases lining up with TRBD2. There are 14 residues in the CDR3. Germline V lookup: CDR1 LNHDA, CDR2 SQIVND (reference sequence). Trimming removed 3 bases from V and 10 bases from J; junction bases left unmatched: 6. For the CDR3, the DNA is TGTGCCAGTAGTATCGCAGCGGGAGGGCCCGAGCAGTTCTTC. Translated, it gives CASSIAAGGPEQFF.

J is TRBJ2-1 and V is TRBV10-3, with 7 positions matching TRBD2. Germline CDR1 reads ENHRY; CDR2 reads SYGVKD. Trimming at V came to 4 bases and at J to 0 bases, leaving 9 bases not matched to a gene. CDR3 length equals 17 residues. The CDR3 protein is CAISGPSGASSYNEQFF. Here the CDR3 DNA reads TGTGCCATCAGTGGGCCCAGCGGGGCAAGCTCCTACAATGAGCAGTTCTTC.